The 3 T cell receptor beta chains reported below all come from one sample, sequenced in a study of blood T cell repertoires in COVID-19. Produced via immunoSEQ multiplex PCR; TCRdb's table is partial and in-frame only. This table holds a few hundred thousand clones, around nine tenths found once. The sequenced sample was PBMCs or T cells enriched from blood (not recorded which). These receptor sequences come from a man between 25 and 39 years old who had recovered from COVID-19.

CDR3 protein: CAIRNPSQGTGELFF. The CDR3 nucleotides are TGTGCCATCAGAAACCCGAGCCAGGGCACCGGGGAGCTGTTTTTT. The V gene is TRBV10-3, the J gene TRBJ2-2, with D maybe TRBD1 (5 bases). Trimming took off 6 bases at V and 4 bases at J, with 15 bases between the two ends. CDR3 size: 15 residues. Germline V lookup: CDR1 ENHRY, CDR2 SYGVKD.

The rearrangement joins TRBV24-1 to TRBJ1-2; D is uncertain. V lost 5 bases and J 5 bases, leaving 20 bases between the germline ends. The CDR3 totals 16 residues. Germline V lookup: CDR1 KGHDR, CDR2 SFDVKD. CDR3 DNA sequence: TGTGCCACCAGTGGAGCGAAGGACGGAGGTCAGTATGGCTACACCTTC. Its translation: CATSGAKDGGQYGYTF.

The chain links TRBV6-6 to TRBJ1-6; TRBD1 might be the D (6 bases). Germline loops: CDR1 MNHNY, CDR2 SVGAGI (reference sequence). This CDR3 is 15 amino acids long. V lost 5 bases and J 1 base, leaving 9 bases between the germline ends. CDR3 loop: CASSEQGSYNSPLHF. The CDR3 region has the DNA TGTGCCAGCAGTGAGCAGGGGTCCTATAATTCACCCCTCCACTTT.